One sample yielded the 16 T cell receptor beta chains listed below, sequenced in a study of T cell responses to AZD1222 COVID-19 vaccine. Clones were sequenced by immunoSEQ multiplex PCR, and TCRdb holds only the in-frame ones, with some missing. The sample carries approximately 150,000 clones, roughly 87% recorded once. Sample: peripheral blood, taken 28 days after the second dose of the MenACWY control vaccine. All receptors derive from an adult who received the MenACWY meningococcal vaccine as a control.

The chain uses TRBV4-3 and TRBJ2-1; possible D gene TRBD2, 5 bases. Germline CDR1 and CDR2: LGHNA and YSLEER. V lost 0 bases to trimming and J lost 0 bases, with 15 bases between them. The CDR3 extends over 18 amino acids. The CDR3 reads CASSQEIGVSPSYNEQFF. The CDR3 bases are TGCGCCAGCAGCCAAGAGATCGGGGTTTCCCCCTCCTACAATGAGCAGTTCTTC.

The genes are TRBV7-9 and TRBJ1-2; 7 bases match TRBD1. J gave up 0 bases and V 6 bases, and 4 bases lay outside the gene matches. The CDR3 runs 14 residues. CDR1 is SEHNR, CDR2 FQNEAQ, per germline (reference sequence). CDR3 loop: CASSSQGANYGYTF. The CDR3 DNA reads TGTGCCAGCAGTTCTCAGGGGGCTAACTATGGCTACACCTTC.

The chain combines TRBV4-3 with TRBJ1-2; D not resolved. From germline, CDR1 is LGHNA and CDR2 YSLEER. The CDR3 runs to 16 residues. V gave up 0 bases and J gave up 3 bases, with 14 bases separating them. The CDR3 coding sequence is TGCGCCAGCAGCCAAGATCGTGAAGGGCGTGACTATGGCTACACCTTC. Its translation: CASSQDREGRDYGYTF.

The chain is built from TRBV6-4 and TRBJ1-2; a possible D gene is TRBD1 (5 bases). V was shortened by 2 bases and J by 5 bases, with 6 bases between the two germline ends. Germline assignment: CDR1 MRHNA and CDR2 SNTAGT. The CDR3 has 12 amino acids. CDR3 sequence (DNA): TGTGCCAGCAGTGACACAGGATATGGCTACACCTTC. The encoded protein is CASSDTGYGYTF.

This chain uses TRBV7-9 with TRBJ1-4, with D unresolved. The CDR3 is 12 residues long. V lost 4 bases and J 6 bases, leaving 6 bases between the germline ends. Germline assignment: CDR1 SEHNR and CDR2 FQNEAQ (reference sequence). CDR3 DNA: TGTGCCAGCAGCTCCCAAGATGAAAAACTGTTTTTT. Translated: CASSSQDEKLFF.

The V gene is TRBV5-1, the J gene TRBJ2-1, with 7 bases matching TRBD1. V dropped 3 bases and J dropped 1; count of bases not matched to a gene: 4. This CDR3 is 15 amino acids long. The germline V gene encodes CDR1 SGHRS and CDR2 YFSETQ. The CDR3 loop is CASSSRGLSYNEQFF. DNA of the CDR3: TGCGCCAGCAGCTCGAGGGGGCTTTCCTACAATGAGCAGTTCTTC.

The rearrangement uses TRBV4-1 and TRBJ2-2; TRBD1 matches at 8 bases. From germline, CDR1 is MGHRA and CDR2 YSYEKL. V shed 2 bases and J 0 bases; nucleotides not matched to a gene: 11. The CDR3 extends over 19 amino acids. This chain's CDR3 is CASSQLEGQGKSNTGELFF. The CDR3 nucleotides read TGCGCCAGCAGCCAATTGGAAGGACAGGGTAAATCGAACACCGGGGAGCTGTTTTTT.

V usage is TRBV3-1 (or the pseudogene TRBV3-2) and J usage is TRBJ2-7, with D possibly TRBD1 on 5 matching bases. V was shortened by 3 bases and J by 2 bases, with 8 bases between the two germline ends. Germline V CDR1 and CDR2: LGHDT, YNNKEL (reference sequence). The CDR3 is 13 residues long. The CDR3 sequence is CASSHPGPYEQYF. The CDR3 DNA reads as TGTGCCAGCAGCCATCCAGGGCCCTACGAGCAGTACTTC.

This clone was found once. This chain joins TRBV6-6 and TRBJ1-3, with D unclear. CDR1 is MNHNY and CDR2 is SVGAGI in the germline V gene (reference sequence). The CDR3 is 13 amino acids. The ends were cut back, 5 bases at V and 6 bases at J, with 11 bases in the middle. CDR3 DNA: TGTGCCAGCAGTGCTCCGGGAGAAAACACCATATATTTT. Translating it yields CASSAPGENTIYF.

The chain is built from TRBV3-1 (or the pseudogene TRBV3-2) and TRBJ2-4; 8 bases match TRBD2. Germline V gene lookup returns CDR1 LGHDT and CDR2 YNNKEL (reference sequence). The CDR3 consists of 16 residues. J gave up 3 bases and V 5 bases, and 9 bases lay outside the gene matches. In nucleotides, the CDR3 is TGTGCCAGCAGCTTTAGTAGCGGGGTGGGCAAAAACATTCAGTACTTC. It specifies CASSFSSGVGKNIQYF.

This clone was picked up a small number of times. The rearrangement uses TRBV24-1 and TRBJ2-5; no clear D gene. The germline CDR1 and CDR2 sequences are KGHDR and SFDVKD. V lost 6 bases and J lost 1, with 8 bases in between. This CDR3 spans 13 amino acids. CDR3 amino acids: CATSRHSQETQYF. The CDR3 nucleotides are TGTGCCACCAGTAGGCACAGCCAAGAGACCCAGTACTTC.

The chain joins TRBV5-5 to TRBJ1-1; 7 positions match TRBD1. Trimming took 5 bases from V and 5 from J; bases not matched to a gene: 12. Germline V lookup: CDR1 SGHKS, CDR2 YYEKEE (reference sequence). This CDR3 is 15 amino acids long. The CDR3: CASSYNRGGGTEAFF. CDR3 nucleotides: TGTGCCAGCAGTTACAACAGGGGTGGTGGGACTGAAGCTTTCTTT.

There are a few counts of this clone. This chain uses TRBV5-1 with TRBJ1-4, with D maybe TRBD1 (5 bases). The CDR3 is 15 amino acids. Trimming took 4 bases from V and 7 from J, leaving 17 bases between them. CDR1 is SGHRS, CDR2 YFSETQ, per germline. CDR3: CASSGQGYAGEKLFF. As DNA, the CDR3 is TGCGCCAGCAGCGGTCAGGGATATGCAGGTGAAAAACTGTTTTTT.

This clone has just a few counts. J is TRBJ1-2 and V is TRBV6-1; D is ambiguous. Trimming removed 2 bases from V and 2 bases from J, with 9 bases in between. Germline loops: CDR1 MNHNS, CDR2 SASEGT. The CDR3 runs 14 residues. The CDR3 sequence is CASSEWAENYGYTF. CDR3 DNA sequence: TGTGCCAGCAGTGAATGGGCGGAGAACTATGGCTACACCTTC.

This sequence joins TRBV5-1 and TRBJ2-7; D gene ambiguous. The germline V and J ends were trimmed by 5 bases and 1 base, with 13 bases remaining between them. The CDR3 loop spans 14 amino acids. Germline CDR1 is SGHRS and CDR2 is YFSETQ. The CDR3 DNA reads TGCGCCAGCAGTGATGAGAGTCAGTCCTACGAGCAGTACTTC. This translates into CASSDESQSYEQYF.

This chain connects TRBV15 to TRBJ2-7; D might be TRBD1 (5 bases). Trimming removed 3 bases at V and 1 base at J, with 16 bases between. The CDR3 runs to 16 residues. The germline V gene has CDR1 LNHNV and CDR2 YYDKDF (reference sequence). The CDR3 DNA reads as TGTGCCACCAGCAGGGGCTTAAGGACACGGTCCTACGAGCAGTACTTC. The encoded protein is CATSRGLRTRSYEQYF. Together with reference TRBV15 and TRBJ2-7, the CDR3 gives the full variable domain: DAMVIQNPRYQVTQFGKPVTLSCSQTLNHNVMYWYQQKSSQAPKLLFHYYDKDFNNEADTPDNFQSRRPNTSFCFLDIRSPGLGDTAMYLCATSRGLRTRSYEQYFGPGTRLTVT.